This record looks at one T cell receptor beta chain sequence and its context. The data stem from a study of T cell changes during pregnancy in multiple sclerosis. Profiling relied on immunoSEQ multiplex PCR, and the TCRdb table lists in-frame clones only, not all of them. The sample yields 50,000 to 70,000 clones, 93% seen once. Deletions cut 4 bases from V and 7 bases from J, with 11 bases between. CDR1 and CDR2 from the germline V gene are SGHKS and YYEKEE (reference sequence). The CDR3 spans 13 residues. The TCR comes from a female donor with multiple sclerosis, enrolled in a pregnancy study. Sample: peripheral blood, taken after pregnancy. The chain has TRBV5-5 and TRBJ2-2; D not certain. CDR3 bases: TGTGCCAGCAGCCACCAACAGTACGGGGAGCTGTTTTTT. Its translation is CASSHQQYGELFF. The full variable domain, rest sourced from reference TRBV5-5 and TRBJ2-2, is DAGVTQSPTHLIKTRGQQVTLRCSPISGHKSVSWYQQVLGQGPQFIFQYYEKEERGRGNFPDRFSARQFPNYSSELNVNALLLGDSALYLCASSHQQYGELFFGEGSRLTVL.